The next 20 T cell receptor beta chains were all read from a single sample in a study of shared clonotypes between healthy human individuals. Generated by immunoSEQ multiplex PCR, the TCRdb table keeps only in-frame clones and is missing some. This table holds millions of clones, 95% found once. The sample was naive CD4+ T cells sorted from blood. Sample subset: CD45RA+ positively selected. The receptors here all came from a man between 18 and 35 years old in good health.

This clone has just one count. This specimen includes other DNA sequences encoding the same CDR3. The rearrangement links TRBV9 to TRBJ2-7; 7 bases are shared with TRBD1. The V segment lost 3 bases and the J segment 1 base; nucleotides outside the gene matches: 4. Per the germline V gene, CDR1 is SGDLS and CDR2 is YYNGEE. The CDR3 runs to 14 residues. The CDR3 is CASSARDSSYEQYF. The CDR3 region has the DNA TGTGCCAGCAGCGCGAGGGACAGTTCCTACGAGCAGTACTTC.

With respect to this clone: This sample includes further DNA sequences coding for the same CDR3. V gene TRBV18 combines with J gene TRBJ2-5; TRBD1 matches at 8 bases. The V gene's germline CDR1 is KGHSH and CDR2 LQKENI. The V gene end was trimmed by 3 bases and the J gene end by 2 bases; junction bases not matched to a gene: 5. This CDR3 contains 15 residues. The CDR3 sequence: CASSPRTGLQETQYF. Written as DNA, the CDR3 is TGTGCCAGCTCACCCCGGACAGGGTTGCAAGAGACCCAGTACTTC.

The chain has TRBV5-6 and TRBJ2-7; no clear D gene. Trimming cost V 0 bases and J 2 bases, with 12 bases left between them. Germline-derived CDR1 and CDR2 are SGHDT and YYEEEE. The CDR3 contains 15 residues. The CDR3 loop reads CASSLGGKVTYEQYF. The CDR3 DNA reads TGTGCCAGCAGCTTGGGGGGAAAGGTCACCTACGAGCAGTACTTC.

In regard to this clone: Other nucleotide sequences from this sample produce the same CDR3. The CDR3 sequence is CASSVDPGTNTEAFF. The CDR3 DNA follows: TGTGCCAGCAGCGTAGATCCGGGGACGAACACTGAAGCTTTCTTT. The chain has TRBV9 and TRBJ1-1; tentatively, D is TRBD1 (5 bases). The germline gives CDR1 SGDLS, CDR2 YYNGEE. This CDR3 region has 15 residues. V lost 0 bases and J lost 1, with 10 bases in between.

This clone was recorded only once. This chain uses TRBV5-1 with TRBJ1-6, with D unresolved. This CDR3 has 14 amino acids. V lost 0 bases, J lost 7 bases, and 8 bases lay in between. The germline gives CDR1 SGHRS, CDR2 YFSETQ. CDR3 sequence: CASSLEEGNSPLHF. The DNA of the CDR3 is TGCGCCAGCAGCTTGGAGGAGGGAAATTCACCCCTCCACTTT. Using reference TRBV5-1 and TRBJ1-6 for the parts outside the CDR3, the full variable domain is KAGVTQTPRYLIKTRGQQVTLSCSPISGHRSVSWYQQTPGQGLQFLFEYFSETQRNKGNFPGRFSGRQFSNSRSEMNVSTLELGDSALYLCASSLEEGNSPLHFGNGTRLTVT.

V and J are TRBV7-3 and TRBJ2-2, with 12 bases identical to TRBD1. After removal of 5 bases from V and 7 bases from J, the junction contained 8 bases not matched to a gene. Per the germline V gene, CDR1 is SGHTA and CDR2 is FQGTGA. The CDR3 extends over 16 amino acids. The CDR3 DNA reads TGTGCCAGCAGCCGATCGGGACAGGGGGCGATCGGGGAGCTGTTTTTT. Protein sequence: CASSRSGQGAIGELFF. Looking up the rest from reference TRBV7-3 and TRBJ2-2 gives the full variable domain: GAGVSQTPSNKVTEKGKYVELRCDPISGHTALYWYRQSLGQGPEFLIYFQGTGAADDSGLPNDRFFAVRPEGSVSTLKIQRTERGDSAVYLCASSRSGQGAIGELFFGEGSRLTVL.

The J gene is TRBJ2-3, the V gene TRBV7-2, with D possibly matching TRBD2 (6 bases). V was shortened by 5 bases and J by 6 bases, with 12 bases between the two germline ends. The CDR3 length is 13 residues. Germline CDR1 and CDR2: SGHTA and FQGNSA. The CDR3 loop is CASSHGGVDTQYF. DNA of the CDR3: TGTGCCAGCAGCCACGGAGGGGTCGATACGCAGTATTTT. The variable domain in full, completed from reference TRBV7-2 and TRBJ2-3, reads GAGVSQSPSNKVTEKGKDVELRCDPISGHTALYWYRQSLGQGLEFLIYFQGNSAPDKSGLPSDRFSAERTGGSVSTLTIQRTQQEDSAVYLCASSHGGVDTQYFGPGTRLTVL.

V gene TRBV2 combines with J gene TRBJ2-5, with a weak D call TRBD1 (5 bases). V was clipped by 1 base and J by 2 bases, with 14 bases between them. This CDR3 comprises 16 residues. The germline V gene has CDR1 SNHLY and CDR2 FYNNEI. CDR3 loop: CASSEDGAMGQETQYF. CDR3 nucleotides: TGTGCCAGCAGTGAAGATGGGGCAATGGGACAAGAGACCCAGTACTTC.

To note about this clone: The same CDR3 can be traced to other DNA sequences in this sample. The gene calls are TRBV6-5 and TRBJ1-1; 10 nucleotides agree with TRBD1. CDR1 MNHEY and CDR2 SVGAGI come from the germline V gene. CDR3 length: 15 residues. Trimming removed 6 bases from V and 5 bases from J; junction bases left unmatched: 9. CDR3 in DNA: TGTGCCAGCAGCCGACCGGGACAGGGGAGGACTGAAGCTTTCTTT. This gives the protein CASSRPGQGRTEAFF.

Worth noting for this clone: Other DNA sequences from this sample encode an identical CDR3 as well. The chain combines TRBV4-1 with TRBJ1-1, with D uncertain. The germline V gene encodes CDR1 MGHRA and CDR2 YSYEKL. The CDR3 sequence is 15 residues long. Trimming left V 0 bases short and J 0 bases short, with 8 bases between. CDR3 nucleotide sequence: TGCGCCAGCAGCCAAGATCGTGGGGTGAACACTGAAGCTTTCTTT. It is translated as CASSQDRGVNTEAFF.

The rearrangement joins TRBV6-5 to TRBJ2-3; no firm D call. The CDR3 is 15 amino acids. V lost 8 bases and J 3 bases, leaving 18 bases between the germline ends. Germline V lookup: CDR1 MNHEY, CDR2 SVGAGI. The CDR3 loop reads CASRRSAFVTDTQYF. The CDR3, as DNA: TGTGCCAGCCGCCGCAGCGCCTTCGTGACAGATACGCAGTATTTT.

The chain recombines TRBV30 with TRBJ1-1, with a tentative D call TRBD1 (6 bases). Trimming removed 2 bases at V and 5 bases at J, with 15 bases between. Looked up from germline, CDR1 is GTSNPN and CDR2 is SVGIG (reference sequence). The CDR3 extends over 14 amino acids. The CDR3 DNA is TGTGCCTGGAGTCTAACACAGGGTCGGACTGAAGCTTTCTTT. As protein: CAWSLTQGRTEAFF.

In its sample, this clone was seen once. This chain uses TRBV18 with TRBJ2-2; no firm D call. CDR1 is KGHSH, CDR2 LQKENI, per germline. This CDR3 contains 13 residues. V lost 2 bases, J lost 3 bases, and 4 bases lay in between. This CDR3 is CASSPEDTGELFF. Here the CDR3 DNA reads TGTGCCAGCTCACCAGAGGACACCGGGGAGCTGTTTTTT.

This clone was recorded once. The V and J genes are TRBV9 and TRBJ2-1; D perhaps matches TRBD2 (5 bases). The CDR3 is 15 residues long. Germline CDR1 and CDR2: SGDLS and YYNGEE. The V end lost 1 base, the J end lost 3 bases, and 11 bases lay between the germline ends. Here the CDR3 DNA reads TGTGCCAGCAGCGTACTAGCCCAACTCTACAATGAGCAGTTCTTC. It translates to CASSVLAQLYNEQFF.

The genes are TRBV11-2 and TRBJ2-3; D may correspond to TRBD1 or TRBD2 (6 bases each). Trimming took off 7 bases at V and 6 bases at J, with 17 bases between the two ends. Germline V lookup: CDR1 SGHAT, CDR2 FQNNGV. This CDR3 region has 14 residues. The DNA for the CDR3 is TGTGCCAGCATGGTGGGGGGCTCGACCGATACGCAGTATTTT. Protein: CASMVGGSTDTQYF.

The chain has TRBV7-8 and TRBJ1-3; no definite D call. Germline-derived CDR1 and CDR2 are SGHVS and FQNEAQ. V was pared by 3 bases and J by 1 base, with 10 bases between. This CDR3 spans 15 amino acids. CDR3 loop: CASSFEGLSGNTIYF. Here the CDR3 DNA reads TGTGCCAGCAGCTTTGAGGGCCTTTCTGGAAACACCATATATTTT.

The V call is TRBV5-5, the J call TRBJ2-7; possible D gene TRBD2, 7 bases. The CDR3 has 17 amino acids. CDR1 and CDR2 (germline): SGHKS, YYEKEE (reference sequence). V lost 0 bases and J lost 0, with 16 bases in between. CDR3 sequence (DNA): TGTGCCAGCAGCTTGGATATCGGGGGGCTGAGCTCCTACGAGCAGTACTTC. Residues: CASSLDIGGLSSYEQYF.

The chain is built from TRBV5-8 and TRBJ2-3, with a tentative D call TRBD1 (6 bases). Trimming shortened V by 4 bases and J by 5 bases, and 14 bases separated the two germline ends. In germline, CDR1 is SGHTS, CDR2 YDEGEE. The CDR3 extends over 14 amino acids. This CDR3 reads CASSHAGAVDTQYF. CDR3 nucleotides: TGTGCCAGCAGCCACGCAGGGGCGGTAGATACGCAGTATTTT. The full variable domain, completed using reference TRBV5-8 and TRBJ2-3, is EAGVTQSPTHLIKTRGQQATLRCSPISGHTSVYWYQQALGLGLQFLLWYDEGEERNRGNFPPRFSGRQFPNYSSELNVNALELEDSALYLCASSHAGAVDTQYFGPGTRLTVL.

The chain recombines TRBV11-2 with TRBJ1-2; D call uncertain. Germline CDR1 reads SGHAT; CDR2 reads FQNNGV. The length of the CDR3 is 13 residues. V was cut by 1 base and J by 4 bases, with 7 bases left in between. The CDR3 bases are TGTGCCAGCAGCTTAGCGGGCAGCTATGGCTACACCTTC. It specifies CASSLAGSYGYTF.

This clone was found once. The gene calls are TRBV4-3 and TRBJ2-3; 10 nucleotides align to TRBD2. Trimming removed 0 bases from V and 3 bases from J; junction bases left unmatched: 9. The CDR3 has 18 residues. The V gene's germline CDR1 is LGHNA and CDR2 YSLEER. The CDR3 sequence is CASSQDPLAGVVTDTQYF. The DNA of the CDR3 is TGCGCCAGCAGCCAAGATCCGCTAGCGGGAGTGGTGACAGATACGCAGTATTTT.